This TCR beta chain stems from a study of blood T cell repertoires in COVID-19 (TCRdb year 2020). Background on the whole study: Samples from collaborators originated in the United States, Italy and Spain and spanned both the acute and convalescent phases of COVID-19. The material from the prospective study consisted of cDNA or gDNA derived from T cells, B-cell-depleted T cells, or PBMCs. The dataset comprised deeply sampled blood TCRbeta repertoires from subjects exposed to, actively infected with, or recovered from COVID-19. The repertoires were released in a freely available public database intended as a resource for research on the immune response to SARS-CoV-2. Samples were obtained from the ongoing ImmuneRACE study (first 160 participants) and from 950 to 1,500 subjects provided by 6 global collaborators. Nearly every sample came with metadata listing a de-identified subject ID, COVID-19 status, age in years and sex. Where available, HLA class I and class II types were taken from metadata supplied by the sample provider and were not determined by assay-based typing.

With respect to this clone: What antigen it recognizes has not been identified. No clone much larger than this one lies a single base away; base qualities are absent.

Points the paper makes about the study in general: The quantity of clinical and demographic metadata differed by source and by participant and was supplied without curation.

The collaborating institutions used their own protocols to collect whole blood in K2EDTA tubes. For TCRbeta analysis, collaborators shipped samples as frozen whole blood, isolated PBMCs, or DNA extracted from either of those sample types. TCRbeta CDR3 regions were amplified from genomic DNA by means of the immunoSEQ Assay, a bias-controlled multiplex PCR. In the source study's methods: The number of nucleated cells in each sample was estimated from the amplification of reference gene primers within the assay. Sequence reads were collapsed and filtered to measure the absolute abundance of every unique TCRbeta CDR3 rearrangement. For each sample, productive Simpson clonality was calculated by taking the square root of Simpson's diversity index across productive rearrangements. This is the immuneACCESS table as TCRdb keeps it, with only in-frame sequences that have V and J called. A part of the clones is gone; compared with another copy, unresolved V genes explain less than half, and the rest is unexplained. V, J and clone size are taken as reported in that table, and D and trimming were inferred from the DNA itself. This sample comprises roughly 41,000 clones, roughly 85% of them detected only once. The ten largest clones represent approximately 14% of the sample.

The germline ends are 12 bases apart after V is trimmed by 6 bases and J by 4 bases. The CDR3 has 13 amino acids, counting the end cysteine and phenylalanine. CDR3 DNA only is kept here, 39 bases in frame from base 1. Sample: peripheral blood. The sequence derives from a human donor in a cohort sampled during active COVID-19. The donor label of this sample is uncertain. This receptor chain uses TRBV6-7 and TRBJ1-2; 6 matching bases give a weak D call of TRBD1. TRBV6-7 is sorted into the ORF group, with uncertain function. CDR3 region: CASSHRVGYGYTF. In nucleotides, the sequence is TGTGCCAGCAGCCACAGGGTTGGCTATGGCTACACCTTC.